This record concerns one TCR beta chain sequence. Its antigen has not been determined. The germline V gene encodes CDR1 DFQATT and CDR2 SNEGSKA (reference sequence). The CDR3 numbers 14 residues from cysteine through phenylalanine. There is no recorded DNA. This specimen comes from a study of T cells expressing NK-cell markers (dated by TCRdb to about 2020). Background for the entire study: In sorted CD3+CD56+NKG2C+, CD3+CD56+NKG2C- and CD3+CD56-NKG2C+ T-cell subsets from about 8 donors, TCR beta-chain repertoires were profiled. Of the eight sequenced donors, seven were found to be HCMV-seropositive and one was found to be HCMV-seronegative. The study sequenced eight donors, all healthy volunteers chosen at random: three men and five women. The libraries were sequenced on Illumina HiSeq 2000/2500, MiSeq or NextSeq, producing 2 x 150 bp reads.

The study at large found these results: In six donors, the dominant CD3+CD56+NKG2C+ clonotypes were among the top 10 CD8+ clonotypes and accounted for about 1.0-7.0% of CD8+ T cells. Those dominant clonotypes were again the most abundant among CD3+CD56-NKG2C+ cells in several donors, at 28.3-60.1%. It remained unclear whether the expanded NKG2C-expressing T cell clones were specific for HCMV antigens.

Sequenced on an Illumina HiSeq 2000. 5'RACE template switching, by which a universal primer site and unique molecular identifiers were added, was used to make TCR beta cDNA libraries. cDNA synthesis was primed from the TCR beta constant segment, followed by two successive PCR amplification steps. Turning to the authors' computational methods: Reads were demultiplexed and grouped by UMI with MIGEC, and clonotypes were assembled and quantified with MiTCR. To remove erroneous sequences, TCR cDNA sequences were retained only when supported by two or more reads. The tcR package was used for downstream repertoire analysis, and clonotypes were matched across fractions by CDR3 nucleotide sequence plus V segment. Antigen specificity was annotated against VDJdb with VDJmatch, allowing one amino acid substitution in CDR3. The reads went through TCRdb reprocessing, and each CDR3 protein sequence gets one entry with no DNA. The V and J calls and clone size come from TCRdb's table, not from the authors' own analysis. The record for this sample contains about 460,000 distinct CDR3 sequences. Approximately 1.4% of the sample belongs to the ten largest clones.

To determine HCMV serostatus, a commercial ELISA kit was used to detect HCMV-specific IgG in serum. Peripheral blood mononuclear cells were isolated from blood by Ficoll density gradient centrifugation. This chain is built from TRBV20-1 and TRBJ2-4; the TCRdb call, TRBD2, lacks DNA for checking. The specimen was blood T cells: a sorted CD56 or NKG2C T cell subset, CD4+ or CD8+ T cells, or bulk PBMC T cells (not recorded which). The source of this sequence is a woman aged 50 to 65 in good health. Donor details come from another sample of the same person, matched by shared clones. The CDR3 has the sequence CSASPPGAKNIQYF.